Detailed here is one T cell receptor beta chain. Its antigen is not identified. These data come from a study of shared clonotypes between healthy human individuals. Each replicate PCR on the sorted subsets used roughly 190 ng DNA (around 30,000 T cell genomes). Generated by immunoSEQ multiplex PCR, the TCRdb table keeps only in-frame clones and is missing some. Of about 1,800,000 clones in the sample, over 85% were seen once. Terminally differentiated effector memory CD45RA+ cells were left out of the naive CD8 fraction, which was CD45RO-negative and positively selected for CCR7. Every contributor of samples was a Caucasian grown-up residing in Nashville, Tennessee. Whole-study findings and limits: Researchers sampled blood only, noting tissue repertoires likely differ.

The specimen was naive CD8+ T cells sorted from blood. This clonotype originated in a man aged 18 to 29 in good health.

The CDR3 coding sequence is TGTGCCAGCAGTTTATTCAGCGCTAGCGGGGGGGCCTCGGATGAGCAGTTCTTC. Translating it yields CASSLFSASGGASDEQFF. The chain links TRBV28 to TRBJ2-1; TRBD2 matches at 12 bases. The CDR3 is 18 amino acids. Germline V gene lookup returns CDR1 MDHEN and CDR2 SYDVKM. Trimming took 1 base from V and 8 from J; bases not matched to a gene: 12.